These T cell receptor beta chains were read from a single sample in a study of T cell changes during pregnancy in multiple sclerosis. Sequenced by immunoSEQ multiplex PCR; TCRdb stores in-frame clones only, minus some. The sample contains some 97,000 clones, approximately 94% of which appear only once. Material: peripheral blood, obtained in the second trimester of pregnancy. These receptor sequences come from a female donor with multiple sclerosis, enrolled in a pregnancy study. CDR3s include the opening cysteine and the closing phenylalanine or tryptophan. Clone size is given for some rows only: seen once, a few or many times, or a class if the clone is expanded.

cdr3_length	v_call	clone_size	j_call	cdr3_aa
14	TRBV19	-	TRBJ2-7	CASSIDGSSYEQYF
15	TRBV18	-	TRBJ1-1	CASSPMNRGQTEAFF
16	TRBV6-5	once	TRBJ1-1	CASSSSLGTVNTEAFF
15	TRBV2	-	TRBJ1-4	CASSEVRGLGEKLFF
16	TRBV30	-	TRBJ2-5	CAWSPDLSGGQETQYF
16	TRBV7-2	-	TRBJ2-2	CASSFLKGLNTGELFF
16	TRBV11-3	-	TRBJ2-3	CASSPKGLAGGNTQYF
15	TRBV19	-	TRBJ1-5	CASTKYRERVQPQHF
14	TRBV19	-	TRBJ2-1	CASSIQGALGEQFF
15	TRBV12-5	-	TRBJ2-3	CASGPGQGSTDTQYF
16	TRBV6-5	-	TRBJ2-7	CASSFLPAGGPGEQYF
13	TRBV5-4	-	TRBJ1-2	CATSRGGNYGYTF
13	TRBV7-2	-	TRBJ1-3	CASSLSPLNTIYF
13	TRBV25-1	-	TRBJ1-1	CASSTTTGSAAFF
16	TRBV29-1	-	TRBJ2-7	CSVEWRSLAGWGEQYF
16	TRBV10-3	-	TRBJ2-2	CAISGTGTANTGELFF
14	TRBV5-1	-	TRBJ2-5	CASSTGLVQETQYF
15	TRBV7-9	-	TRBJ2-7	CASSHSVRNPYEQYF
16	TRBV5-1	-	TRBJ2-7	CASSLLPFSGNYEQYF
15	TRBV5-1	-	TRBJ2-5	CASSPDGAAGETQYF
12	TRBV27	-	TRBJ2-7	CATTMRTYEQYF
17	TRBV21-1	-	TRBJ2-7	CASSKESSQGVAVEQYF
15	TRBV5-1	-	TRBJ2-7	CASSSGLAGVGEQYF
15	TRBV5-1	-	TRBJ2-1	CASSLASGRGNEQFF
15	TRBV2	-	TRBJ2-1	CASSAPGARGNEQFF
17	TRBV9	-	TRBJ1-5	CASSGGQGGGGNQPQHF
17	TRBV4-1	-	TRBJ1-2	CASRKTATRGENYGYTF
17	TRBV15	-	TRBJ1-1	CATSRDPNRAWDTEAFF
14	TRBV29-1	-	TRBJ1-1	CSVEKQGRSAEAFF